Listed below are T cell receptor beta chains from one sample, sequenced in a study. TCRdb fed the 5' RACE reads into MiXCR, producing one record per CDR3 protein. The table lists under 65,000 distinct CDR3 sequences, roughly 30% of them singletons, with approximately 3% in the top ten. Sequenced: tumor-infiltrating memory CD4+ T cells sorted from the breast tumor. Receptors were obtained from a female donor with breast cancer. Both conserved end residues are part of each CDR3. Each record gives: V gene, clone size, J gene, D gene, CDR3 DNA, CDR3 protein. D genes are given only for firm matches. A row's size may be missing; if present it is once, few, many or a size class.

V: TRBV5-1; size: few; J: TRBJ1-3; D: NA; DNA: TGCGCCAGCAGCCCCGAGGGACGTTCGGGAAACACCATATATTTT; CDR3: CASSPEGRSGNTIYF
V: TRBV5-5; size: medium-sized; J: TRBJ2-7; D: NA; DNA: TGTGCCAGCAGCTTGGCCGGGACTCACGCCTACGAGCAGTACTTC; CDR3: CASSLAGTHAYEQYF
V: TRBV24-1; size: NA; J: TRBJ1-5; D: NA; DNA: TGTGCCACCAGTGATTTAGGGAACACTCAGCCCCAGCATTTT; CDR3: CATSDLGNTQPQHF
V: TRBV20-1; size: many; J: TRBJ2-5; D: TRBD1; DNA: TGCAGTGCTGGACAATCGACAGGGCTGAAAGAGACCCAGTACTTC; CDR3: CSAGQSTGLKETQYF
V: TRBV21-1; size: NA; J: TRBJ2-7; D: NA; DNA: TGTGCCGGCAGCAAACGGGGGACGGGAGGATGCGAGCAGTACTTC; CDR3: CAGSKRGTGGCEQYF
V: TRBV9; size: NA; J: TRBJ2-7; D: NA; DNA: TGTGCCAGCAGCGTAGGACTAGTCTCCTACGAGCAGTACTTC; CDR3: CASSVGLVSYEQYF
V: TRBV5-5; size: medium-sized; J: TRBJ1-5; D: TRBD1; DNA: TGTGCCAGCAGCTTGGAGGGACAGCCCGATCAGCCCCAGCATTTT; CDR3: CASSLEGQPDQPQHF
V: TRBV27; size: NA; J: TRBJ2-7; D: NA; DNA: TGTGCCAGCAGTTTAAATCGGAACGAGCAGTACTTC; CDR3: CASSLNRNEQYF
V: TRBV10-3; size: NA; J: TRBJ1-1; D: NA; DNA: TGTGCCATCAGTGGCGCGTCGGGGGCAAGCACTGAAGCTTTCTTT; CDR3: CAISGASGASTEAFF
V: TRBV4-3; size: few; J: TRBJ2-5; D: NA; DNA: TGCGCCAGCAGCCAATCATCCAGAAGTCAAGAGACCCAGTACTTC; CDR3: CASSQSSRSQETQYF
V: TRBV20-1; size: few; J: TRBJ2-1; D: TRBD2; DNA: TGCAGTTCCTCGCGGCCGCCAGCGGGATTCAATGAGCAGTTCTTC; CDR3: CSSSRPPAGFNEQFF
V: TRBV20-1; size: few; J: TRBJ2-4; D: TRBD1; DNA: TGCAGTGCAACCGCTCCGGCTCAGGGGGTGGGAAACATTCAGTACTTC; CDR3: CSATAPAQGVGNIQYF
V: TRBV4-1; size: NA; J: TRBJ1-1; D: TRBD1; DNA: TGCGCCAGCAGCCAAGATCCCGGGACAGGGGTATCGAACACTGAAGCTTTCTTT; CDR3: CASSQDPGTGVSNTEAFF
V: TRBV5-4; size: few; J: TRBJ2-2; D: NA; DNA: TGTGCCAGCAGCTTACTGAACACCGGGGAGCTGTTTTTT; CDR3: CASSLLNTGELFF
V: TRBV7-9; size: NA; J: TRBJ2-1; D: NA; DNA: TGTGCCAGCAGCTTAACGGCAGAGCAGTTCTTC; CDR3: CASSLTAEQFF
V: TRBV12-3/TRBV12-4; size: NA; J: TRBJ2-5; D: NA; DNA: TGTGCCAGCAGTTTTTCCCGCCAGGCTGCGGAGACCCAGTACTTC; CDR3: CASSFSRQAAETQYF
V: TRBV7-6; size: NA; J: TRBJ1-5; D: NA; DNA: TGTGCCAGCAGCCGAGTCCGGGGCCCTAATCAGCCCCAGCATTTT; CDR3: CASSRVRGPNQPQHF
V: TRBV5-4; size: few; J: TRBJ2-1; D: TRBD2; DNA: TGTGCCAGCAGCTTGTATAGCGGGGCCTACAATGAGCAGTTCTTC; CDR3: CASSLYSGAYNEQFF
V: TRBV7-2; size: many; J: TRBJ2-3; D: TRBD2; DNA: TGTGCCAGCAGCCGGGGTGGGGAGGGCAGAGATACGCAGTATTTT; CDR3: CASSRGGEGRDTQYF
V: TRBV4-3; size: NA; J: TRBJ2-1; D: TRBD2; DNA: TGCGCCAGCAGCCAAGACCGGACTAGCGGTCCTACCAATGAGCAGTTCTTC; CDR3: CASSQDRTSGPTNEQFF
V: TRBV7-2; size: NA; J: TRBJ1-1; D: NA; DNA: TGTGCCAGCAGCTTAGCAGGGTCATTTATGAACACTGAAGCTTTCTTT; CDR3: CASSLAGSFMNTEAFF
V: TRBV5-1; size: few; J: TRBJ2-5; D: NA; DNA: TGCGCCAGCAGCTACGGGGCCGGGCGAGAGACCCAGTACTTC; CDR3: CASSYGAGRETQYF
V: TRBV20-1; size: NA; J: TRBJ1-2; D: NA; DNA: TGCAGTGCTACCGGGAGAAACTATGGCTACACCTTC; CDR3: CSATGRNYGYTF
V: TRBV5-1; size: many; J: TRBJ1-1; D: NA; DNA: TGCGCCAGCAGCCCCAGTGGGAACACTGAAGCTTTCTTT; CDR3: CASSPSGNTEAFF
V: TRBV28; size: few; J: TRBJ1-1; D: NA; DNA: TGTGCCAGCGGACTTGAGGACAGTTACACTGAAGCTTTCTTT; CDR3: CASGLEDSYTEAFF
V: TRBV6-2/TRBV6-3; size: few; J: TRBJ2-1; D: TRBD1; DNA: TGTGCCAGCAGTCCACAGGGGTTTGAGCAGTTCTTC; CDR3: CASSPQGFEQFF
V: TRBV12-3/TRBV12-4; size: few; J: TRBJ1-2; D: NA; DNA: TGTGCCAGCAGTTCCCAACAGGGTCTTGACTATGGCTACACCTTC; CDR3: CASSSQQGLDYGYTF
V: TRBV6-5; size: few; J: TRBJ1-6; D: TRBD1; DNA: TGTGCCAGCAGTCAAACCGGGACAGGGGATTCACCCCTCCACTTT; CDR3: CASSQTGTGDSPLHF
V: TRBV18; size: few; J: TRBJ2-5; D: TRBD1; DNA: TGTGCCAGCTCACCGGACAGGGGGCAAGAGACCCAGTACTTC; CDR3: CASSPDRGQETQYF
V: TRBV7-2; size: few; J: TRBJ1-4; D: NA; DNA: TGTGCCAGCAGCCGCTTCGCAACTAATGAAAAACTGTTTTTT; CDR3: CASSRFATNEKLFF